This T cell receptor beta chain was recorded in a study of PD-L1 blockade in urothelial cancer. The wider study: Patients arrived having already received 0 to 3 prior chemotherapy regimens. Blood analyses occurred 3 weeks (second dose) and 6 weeks post treatment start.

Time point described: peripheral blood 6 weeks after treatment start. Into every PCR, synthetic TCR analog templates were spiked. This table comes from immunoSEQ multiplex PCR, and its TCRdb copy is limited to in-frame clones, with some not included. This sample has 35,000 to 45,000 clones, with about four fifths found just once. CDR1 and CDR2 from the germline V gene are SGHNT and YYREEE (reference sequence). Trimming removed 0 bases from V and 5 bases from J, with 11 bases in between. The length of the CDR3 is 15 residues. The TCR was taken from a man aged 40-55 years with urothelial cancer. The chain joins TRBV5-4 to TRBJ1-4; D is ambiguous. The input for sequencing was PBMCs, taken around atezolizumab (anti-PD-L1) treatment. CDR3 in amino acids: CASSLAAGGNEKLFF. CDR3 nucleotide sequence: TGTGCCAGCAGCTTGGCCGCCGGAGGAAATGAAAAACTGTTTTTT.